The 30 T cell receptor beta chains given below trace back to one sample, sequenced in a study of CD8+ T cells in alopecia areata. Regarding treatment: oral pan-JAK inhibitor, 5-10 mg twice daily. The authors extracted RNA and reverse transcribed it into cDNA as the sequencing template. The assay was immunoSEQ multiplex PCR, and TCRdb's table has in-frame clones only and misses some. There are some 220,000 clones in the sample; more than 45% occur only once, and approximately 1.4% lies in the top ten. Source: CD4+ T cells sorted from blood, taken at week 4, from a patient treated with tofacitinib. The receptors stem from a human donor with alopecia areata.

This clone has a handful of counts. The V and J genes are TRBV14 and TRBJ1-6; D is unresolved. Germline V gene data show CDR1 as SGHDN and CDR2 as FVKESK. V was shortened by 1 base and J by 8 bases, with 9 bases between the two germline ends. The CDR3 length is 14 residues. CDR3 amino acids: CASSQVVRDSPLHF. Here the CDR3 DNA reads TGTGCCAGCAGCCAAGTGGTGAGGGATTCACCCCTCCACTTT.

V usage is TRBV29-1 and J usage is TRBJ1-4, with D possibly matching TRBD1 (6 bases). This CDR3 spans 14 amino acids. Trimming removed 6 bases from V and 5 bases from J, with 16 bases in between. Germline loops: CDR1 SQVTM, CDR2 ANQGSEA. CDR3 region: CSVLTGTVNEKLFF. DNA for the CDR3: TGCAGCGTCCTCACAGGGACCGTGAATGAAAAACTGTTTTTT.

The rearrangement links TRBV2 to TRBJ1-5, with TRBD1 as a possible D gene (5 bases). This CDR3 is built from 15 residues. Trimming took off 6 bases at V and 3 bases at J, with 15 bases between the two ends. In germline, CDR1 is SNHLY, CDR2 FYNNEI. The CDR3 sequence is CASRDGTRNNQPQHF. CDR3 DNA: TGTGCCAGCAGAGATGGGACCAGAAACAATCAGCCCCAGCATTTT.

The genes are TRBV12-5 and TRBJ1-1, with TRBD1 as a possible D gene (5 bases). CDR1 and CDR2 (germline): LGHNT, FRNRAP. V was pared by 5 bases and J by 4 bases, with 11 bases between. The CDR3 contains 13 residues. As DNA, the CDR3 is TGTGCTAGTGGTGGCAGGGTGGCCACTGAAGCTTTCTTT. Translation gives CASGGRVATEAFF.

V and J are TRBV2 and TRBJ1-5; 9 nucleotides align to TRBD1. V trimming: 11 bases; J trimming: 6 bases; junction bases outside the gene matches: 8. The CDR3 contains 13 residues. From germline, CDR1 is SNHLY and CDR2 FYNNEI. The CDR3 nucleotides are TGTGCCGATGGGACAGGGAACGGTCAGCCCCAGCATTTT. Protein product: CADGTGNGQPQHF.

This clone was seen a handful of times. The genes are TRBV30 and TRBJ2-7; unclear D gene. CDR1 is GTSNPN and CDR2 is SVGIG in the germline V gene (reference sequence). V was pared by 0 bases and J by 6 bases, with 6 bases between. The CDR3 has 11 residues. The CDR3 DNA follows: TGTGCCTGGAGTGTACGTAGCGAGCAGTACTTC. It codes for CAWSVRSEQYF.

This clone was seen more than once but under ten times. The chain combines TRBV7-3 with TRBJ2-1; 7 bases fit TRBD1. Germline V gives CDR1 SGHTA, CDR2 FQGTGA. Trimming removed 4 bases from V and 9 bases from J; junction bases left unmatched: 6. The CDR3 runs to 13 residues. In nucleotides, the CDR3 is TGTGCCAGCAGCTCCGCGACAGGGACTGAGCAGTTCTTC. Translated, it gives CASSSATGTEQFF.

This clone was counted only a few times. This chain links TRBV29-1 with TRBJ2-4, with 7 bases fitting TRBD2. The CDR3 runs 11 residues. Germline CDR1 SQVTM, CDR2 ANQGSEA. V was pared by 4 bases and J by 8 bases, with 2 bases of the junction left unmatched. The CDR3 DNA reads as TGCAGCGTTGGACGGGGGGACATTCAGTACTTC. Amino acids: CSVGRGDIQYF.

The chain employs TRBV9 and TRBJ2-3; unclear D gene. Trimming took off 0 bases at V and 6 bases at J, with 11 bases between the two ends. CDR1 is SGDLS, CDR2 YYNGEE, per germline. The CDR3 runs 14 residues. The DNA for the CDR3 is TGTGCCAGCAGCGTAGGCAACTCAGCGGATACGCAGTATTTT. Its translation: CASSVGNSADTQYF.

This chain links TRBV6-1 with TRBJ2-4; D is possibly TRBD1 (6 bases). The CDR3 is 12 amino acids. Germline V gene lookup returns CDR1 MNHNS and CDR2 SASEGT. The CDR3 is CTTGPTGLIQYF. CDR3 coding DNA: TGTACCACGGGGCCGACAGGCCTAATTCAGTACTTC.

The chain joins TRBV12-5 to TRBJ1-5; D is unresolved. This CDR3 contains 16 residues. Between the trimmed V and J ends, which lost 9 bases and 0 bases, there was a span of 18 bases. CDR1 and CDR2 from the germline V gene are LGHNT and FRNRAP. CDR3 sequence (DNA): TGTGCTAGCTCGCAGGCCCTCGAAGCTAGCAATCAGCCCCAGCATTTT. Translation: CASSQALEASNQPQHF.

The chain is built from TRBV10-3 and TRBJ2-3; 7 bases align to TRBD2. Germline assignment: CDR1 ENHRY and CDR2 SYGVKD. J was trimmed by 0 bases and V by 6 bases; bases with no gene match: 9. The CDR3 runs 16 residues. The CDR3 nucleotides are TGTGCCATCAGAGGTGGGCTAGCGGCTAGCACAGATACGCAGTATTTT. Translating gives CAIRGGLAASTDTQYF.

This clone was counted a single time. CDR3 residues: CASSQGERPRGANVLTF. In DNA form, the CDR3 reads TGCGCCAGCAGCCAAGGGGAGCGGCCGCGTGGGGCCAACGTCCTGACTTTC. The V call is TRBV4-3, the J call TRBJ2-6; possible D gene TRBD2, 5 bases. Trimming took 1 base from V and 3 from J, leaving 13 bases between them. The CDR3 length is 17 residues. Germline CDR1 is LGHNA and CDR2 is YSLEER.

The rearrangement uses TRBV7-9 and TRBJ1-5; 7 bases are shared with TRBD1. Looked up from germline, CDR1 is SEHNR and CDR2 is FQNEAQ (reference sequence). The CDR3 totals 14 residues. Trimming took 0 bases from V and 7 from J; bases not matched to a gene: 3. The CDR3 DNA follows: TGTGCCAGCAGCTTAGCTTTACAGGGGCAGCCCCAGCATTTT. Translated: CASSLALQGQPQHF.

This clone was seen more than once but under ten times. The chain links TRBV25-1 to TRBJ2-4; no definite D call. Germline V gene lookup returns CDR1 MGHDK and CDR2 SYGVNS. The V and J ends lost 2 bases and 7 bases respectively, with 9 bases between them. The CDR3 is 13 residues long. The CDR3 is CASSEVGINIQYF. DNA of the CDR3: TGTGCCAGCAGTGAAGTTGGGATTAACATTCAGTACTTC.

CDR3 region: CSVGTAAGPQHF. The CDR3 DNA reads as TGCAGCGTTGGTACGGCTGCGGGACCCCAGCATTTT. This chain uses TRBV29-1 with TRBJ1-5; D remains unclear. Trimming shortened V by 4 bases and J by 10 bases, and 14 bases separated the two germline ends. In germline, CDR1 is SQVTM, CDR2 ANQGSEA. This CDR3 contains 12 residues.

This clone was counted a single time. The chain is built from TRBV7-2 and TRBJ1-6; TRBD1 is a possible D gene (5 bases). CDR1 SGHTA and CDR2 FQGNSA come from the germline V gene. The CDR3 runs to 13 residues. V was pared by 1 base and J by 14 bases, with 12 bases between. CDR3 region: CASSLGGGSSLHF. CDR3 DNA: TGTGCCAGCAGCTTAGGTGGGGGGTCATCCCTCCACTTT.

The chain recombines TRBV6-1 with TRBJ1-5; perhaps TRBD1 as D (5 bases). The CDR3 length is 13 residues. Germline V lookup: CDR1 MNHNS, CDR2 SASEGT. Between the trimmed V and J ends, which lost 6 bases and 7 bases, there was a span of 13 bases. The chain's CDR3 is CASRQGPNQPQHF. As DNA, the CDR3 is TGTGCCAGCAGGCAGGGCCCCAACCAGCCCCAGCATTTT.

Written as DNA, the CDR3 is TGCGCCAGCAGCCAAGAGGGACAGGGATCTAGCACAGATACGCAGTATTTT. It yields the protein CASSQEGQGSSTDTQYF. The chain is built from TRBV4-1 and TRBJ2-3; 9 positions agree with TRBD1. The V segment lost 0 bases and the J segment 0 bases; nucleotides outside the gene matches: 4. The CDR3 loop spans 17 amino acids. The germline gives CDR1 MGHRA, CDR2 YSYEKL.

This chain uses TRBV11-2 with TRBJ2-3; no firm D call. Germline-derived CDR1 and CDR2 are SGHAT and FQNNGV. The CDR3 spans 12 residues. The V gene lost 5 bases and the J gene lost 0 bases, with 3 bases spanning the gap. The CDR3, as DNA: TGTGCCAGCAGCATAAGCACAGATACGCAGTATTTT. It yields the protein CASSISTDTQYF.

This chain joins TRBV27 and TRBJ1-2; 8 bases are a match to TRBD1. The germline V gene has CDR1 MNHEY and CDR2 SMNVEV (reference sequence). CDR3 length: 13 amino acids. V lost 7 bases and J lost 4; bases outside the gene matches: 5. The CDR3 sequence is CASKGDRPYGYTF. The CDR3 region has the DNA TGTGCCAGCAAGGGGGACAGGCCCTATGGCTACACCTTC.

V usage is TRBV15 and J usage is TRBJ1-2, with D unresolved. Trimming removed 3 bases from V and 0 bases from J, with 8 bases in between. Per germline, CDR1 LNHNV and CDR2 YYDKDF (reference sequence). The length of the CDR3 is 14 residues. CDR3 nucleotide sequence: TGTGCCACCAGCAGCCCCTCCGCTAACTATGGCTACACCTTC. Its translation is CATSSPSANYGYTF.

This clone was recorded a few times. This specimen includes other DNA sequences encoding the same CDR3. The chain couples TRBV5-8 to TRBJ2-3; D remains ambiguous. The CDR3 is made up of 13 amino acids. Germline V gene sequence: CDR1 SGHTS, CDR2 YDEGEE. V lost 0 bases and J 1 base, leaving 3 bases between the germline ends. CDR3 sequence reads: CASSLVGTDTQYF. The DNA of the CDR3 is TGTGCCAGCAGCTTGGTCGGCACAGATACGCAGTATTTT.

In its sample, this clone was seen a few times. The CDR3 protein is CSVDTGVNQPQHF. The CDR3, as DNA: TGCAGCGTTGATACAGGGGTGAATCAGCCCCAGCATTTT. J is TRBJ1-5 and V is TRBV29-1; the match to TRBD1 covers 7 bases. The CDR3 sequence is 13 residues long. After removal of 3 bases from V and 4 bases from J, the junction contained 3 bases not matched to a gene. Germline V gives CDR1 SQVTM, CDR2 ANQGSEA.

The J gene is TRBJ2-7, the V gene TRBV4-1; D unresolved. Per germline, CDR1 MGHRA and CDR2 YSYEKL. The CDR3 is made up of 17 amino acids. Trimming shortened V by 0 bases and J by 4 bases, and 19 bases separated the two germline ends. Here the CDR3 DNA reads TGCGCCAGCAGCCAAGATCCTTCGCCGCCCTTTCAGTACGAGCAGTACTTC. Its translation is CASSQDPSPPFQYEQYF.

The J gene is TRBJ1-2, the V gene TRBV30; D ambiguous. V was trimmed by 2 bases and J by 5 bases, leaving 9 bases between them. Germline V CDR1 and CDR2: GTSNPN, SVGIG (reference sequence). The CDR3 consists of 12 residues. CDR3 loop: CAWSSGGYGYTF. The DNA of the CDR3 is TGTGCCTGGAGTAGTGGAGGTTATGGCTACACCTTC.

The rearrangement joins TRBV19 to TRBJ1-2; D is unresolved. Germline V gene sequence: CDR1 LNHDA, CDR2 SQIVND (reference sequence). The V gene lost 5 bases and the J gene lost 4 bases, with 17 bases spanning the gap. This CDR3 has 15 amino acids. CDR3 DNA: TGTGCCAGTAGTGAATCCGCAGGTCCCCTCTATGGCTACACCTTC. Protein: CASSESAGPLYGYTF.

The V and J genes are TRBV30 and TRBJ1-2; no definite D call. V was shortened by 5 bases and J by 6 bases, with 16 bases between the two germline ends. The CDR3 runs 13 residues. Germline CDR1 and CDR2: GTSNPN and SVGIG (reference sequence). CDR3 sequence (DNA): TGTGCCTGGGTCGACGGGGAAAAGAATGGCTACACCTTC. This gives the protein CAWVDGEKNGYTF.

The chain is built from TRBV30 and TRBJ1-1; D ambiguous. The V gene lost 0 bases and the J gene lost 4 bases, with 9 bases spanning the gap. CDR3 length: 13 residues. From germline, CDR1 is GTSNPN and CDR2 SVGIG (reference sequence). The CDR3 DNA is TGTGCCTGGAGTGTAATTGGGGTCACTGAAGCTTTCTTT. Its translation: CAWSVIGVTEAFF.

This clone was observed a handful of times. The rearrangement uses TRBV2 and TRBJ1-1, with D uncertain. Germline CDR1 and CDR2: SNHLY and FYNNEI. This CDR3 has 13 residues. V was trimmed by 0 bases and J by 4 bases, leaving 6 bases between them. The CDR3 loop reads CASSEAPVTEAFF. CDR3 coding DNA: TGTGCCAGCAGTGAAGCGCCGGTCACTGAAGCTTTCTTT.